This T cell receptor (beta chain) is drawn from a study of cytomegalovirus exposure and HLA in healthy donors. Overall study context: Among roughly 180 million T cells, an earlier analysis found 117 million unique TCR beta sequences. Study-wide results and caveats: Clonal expansion was found to be greater in HLA-associated TCR beta chains than in equally common others in a later analysis.

V lost 3 bases, J lost 1 base, and 22 bases lay in between. There are 19 residues in the CDR3. Per the germline V gene, CDR1 is SEHNR and CDR2 is FQNEAQ (reference sequence). This PCR relied on a set of 60 Vbeta primers and 13 Jbeta primers. The protocol was immunoSEQ multiplex PCR, while the TCRdb copy is restricted to in-frame clones and leaves out a portion. Of about 130,000 clones listed, around 77% are singletons. About this clone: Antigen unknown.

Material for sequencing was PBMCs. The chain uses TRBV7-9 and TRBJ1-3, with D possibly matching TRBD1 (5 bases). The sequence came from a man aged 25 to 40 in good health. Here the CDR3 reads CASSLYAQNPPGSGNTIYF. The CDR3 bases are TGTGCCAGCAGCTTGTACGCCCAAAACCCGCCAGGGTCTGGAAACACCATATATTTT.